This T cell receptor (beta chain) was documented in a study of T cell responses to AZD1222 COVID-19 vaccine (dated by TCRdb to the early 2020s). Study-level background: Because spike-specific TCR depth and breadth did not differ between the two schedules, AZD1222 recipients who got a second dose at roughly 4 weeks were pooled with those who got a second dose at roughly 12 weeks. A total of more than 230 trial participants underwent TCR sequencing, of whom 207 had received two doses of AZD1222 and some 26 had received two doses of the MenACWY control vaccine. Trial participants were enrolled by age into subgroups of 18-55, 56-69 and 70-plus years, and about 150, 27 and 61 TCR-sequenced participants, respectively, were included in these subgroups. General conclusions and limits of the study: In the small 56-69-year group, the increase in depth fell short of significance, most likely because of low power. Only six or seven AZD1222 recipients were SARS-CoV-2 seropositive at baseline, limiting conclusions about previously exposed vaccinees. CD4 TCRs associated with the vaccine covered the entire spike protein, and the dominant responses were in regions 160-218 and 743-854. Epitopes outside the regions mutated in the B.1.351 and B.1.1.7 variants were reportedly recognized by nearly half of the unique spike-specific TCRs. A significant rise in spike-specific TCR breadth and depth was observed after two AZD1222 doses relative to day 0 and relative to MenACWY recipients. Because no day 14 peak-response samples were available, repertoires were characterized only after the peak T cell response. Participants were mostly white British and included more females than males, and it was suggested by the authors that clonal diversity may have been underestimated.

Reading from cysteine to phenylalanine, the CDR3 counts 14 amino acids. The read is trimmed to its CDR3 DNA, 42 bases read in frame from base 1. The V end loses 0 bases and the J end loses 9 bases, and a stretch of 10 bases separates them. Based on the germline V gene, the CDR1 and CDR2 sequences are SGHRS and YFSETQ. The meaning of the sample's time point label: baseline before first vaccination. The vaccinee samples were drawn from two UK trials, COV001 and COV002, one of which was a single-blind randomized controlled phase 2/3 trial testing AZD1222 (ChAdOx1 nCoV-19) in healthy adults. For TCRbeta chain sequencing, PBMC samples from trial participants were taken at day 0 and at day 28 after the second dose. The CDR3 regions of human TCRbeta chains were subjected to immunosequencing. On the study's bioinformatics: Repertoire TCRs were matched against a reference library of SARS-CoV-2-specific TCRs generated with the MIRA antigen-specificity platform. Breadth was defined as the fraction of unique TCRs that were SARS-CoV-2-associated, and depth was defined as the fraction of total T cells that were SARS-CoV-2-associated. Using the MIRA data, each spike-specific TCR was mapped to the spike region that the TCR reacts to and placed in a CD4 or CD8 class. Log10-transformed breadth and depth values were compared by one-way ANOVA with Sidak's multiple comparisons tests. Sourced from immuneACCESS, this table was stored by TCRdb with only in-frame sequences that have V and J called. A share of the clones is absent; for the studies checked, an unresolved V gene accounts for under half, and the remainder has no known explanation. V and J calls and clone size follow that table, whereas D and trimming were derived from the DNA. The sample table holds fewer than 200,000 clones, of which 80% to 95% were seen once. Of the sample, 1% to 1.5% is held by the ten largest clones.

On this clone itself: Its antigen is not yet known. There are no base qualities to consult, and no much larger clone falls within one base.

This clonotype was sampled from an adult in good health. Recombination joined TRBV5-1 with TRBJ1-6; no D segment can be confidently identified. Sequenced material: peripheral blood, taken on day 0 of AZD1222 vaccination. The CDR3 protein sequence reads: CASSLEYEGSPLHF. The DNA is TGCGCCAGCAGCTTGGAGTATGAGGGTTCACCCCTCCACTTT.